What follows are 21 T cell receptor beta chains derived from one specimen sequenced in a study of cytomegalovirus exposure and HLA in healthy donors. With 60 Vbeta and 13 Jbeta primers, the PCR was carried out. This table comes from immunoSEQ multiplex PCR, and its TCRdb copy is limited to in-frame clones, with some not included. The data hold around 200,000 clones, with 60% to 80% observed a single time. Sample: PBMCs. Receptors originate from a male donor in good health and CMV-seronegative.

The chain employs TRBV7-9 and TRBJ2-1; no definite D call. CDR1 and CDR2 from the germline V gene are SEHNR and FQNEAQ (reference sequence). The V end lost 6 bases, the J end lost 11 bases, and 8 bases lay between the germline ends. The CDR3 is 10 amino acids. The CDR3 DNA sequence: TGTGCCAGCAGTGGAGCTAAGCAGTTCTTC. Translating it yields CASSGAKQFF. The whole variable domain, remainder taken from reference TRBV7-9 and TRBJ2-1, is DTGVSQNPRHKITKRGQNVTFRCDPISEHNRLYWYRQTLGQGPEFLTYFQNEAQLEKSRLLSDRFSAERPKGSFSTLEIQRTEQGDSAMYLCASSGAKQFFGPGTRLTVL.

The V call is TRBV28, the J call TRBJ2-1; the match to TRBD2 covers 12 bases. Trimming removed 4 bases from V and 7 bases from J; junction bases left unmatched: 5. From germline, CDR1 is MDHEN and CDR2 SYDVKM. The CDR3 is 15 residues long. The CDR3 reads CASSSPTSGRNEQFF. In DNA form, the CDR3 reads TGTGCCAGCAGTTCCCCGACTAGCGGGAGAAATGAGCAGTTCTTC. Based on the CDR3 plus reference TRBV28 and TRBJ2-1, the full variable domain is DVKVTQSSRYLVKRTGEKVFLECVQDMDHENMFWYRQDPGLGLRLIYFSYDVKMKEKGDIPEGYSVSREKKERFSLILESASTNQTSMYLCASSSPTSGRNEQFFGPGTRLTVL.

The chain recombines TRBV5-1 with TRBJ2-2; 10 bases fit TRBD2. V trimming: 1 base; J trimming: 7 bases; junction bases outside the gene matches: 7. CDR3 size: 16 residues. Germline CDR1 SGHRS, CDR2 YFSETQ. CDR3 sequence (DNA): TGCGCCAGCAGCTTGTCTAGCGGGGGAAGAGGCGGGGAGCTGTTTTTT. Translating it yields CASSLSSGGRGGELFF.

The chain employs TRBV28 and TRBJ1-1, with D unclear. Between the trimmed V and J ends, which lost 3 bases and 7 bases, there was a span of 12 bases. Germline CDR1 MDHEN, CDR2 SYDVKM. The length of the CDR3 is 13 residues. CDR3 region: CASSFSQTFEAFF. The CDR3 DNA sequence: TGTGCCAGCAGTTTCTCTCAAACATTTGAAGCTTTCTTT.

The chain recombines TRBV13 with TRBJ2-3; D uncertain. V was pared by 5 bases and J by 4 bases, with 10 bases between. This CDR3 spans 13 amino acids. Germline assignment: CDR1 PRHDT and CDR2 FYEKMQ (reference sequence). In nucleotides, the CDR3 is TGTGCCAGCAGCCTACCCGAGGCAGATACGCAGTATTTT. This sequence encodes CASSLPEADTQYF.

The rearrangement uses TRBV9 and TRBJ2-3; possibly TRBD2 for D (5 bases). CDR1 and CDR2 (germline): SGDLS, YYNGEE. CDR3 length: 14 amino acids. The germline V and J ends were trimmed by 3 bases and 1 base, with 9 bases remaining between them. CDR3 amino acids: CASSDRRGTDTQYF. CDR3 nucleotide sequence: TGTGCCAGCAGCGATAGGCGGGGCACAGATACGCAGTATTTT.

The V gene is TRBV7-8, the J gene TRBJ1-1; D uncertain. Germline CDR1 and CDR2: SGHVS and FQNEAQ. With 2 bases removed from V and 0 bases from J, the gap between germline ends came to 16 bases. The CDR3 consists of 17 residues. The CDR3 sequence: CASSLIPRGVMNTEAFF. DNA of the CDR3: TGTGCCAGCAGCTTAATCCCCCGGGGAGTAATGAACACTGAAGCTTTCTTT.

A remark on this clone: The same CDR3 is also encoded by other DNA sequences in this sample. The chain is built from TRBV5-5 and TRBJ1-1; 7 bases agree with TRBD1. The CDR3 is 12 residues long. V shed 6 bases and J 10 bases; nucleotides not matched to a gene: 9. The germline V gene has CDR1 SGHKS and CDR2 YYEKEE (reference sequence). Here the CDR3 DNA reads TGTGCCAGCAACCACTGGGGACAGAGAGCTTTCTTT. Protein sequence: CASNHWGQRAFF. The entire variable domain, with the rest obtained from reference TRBV5-5 and TRBJ1-1, is as follows: DAGVTQSPTHLIKTRGQQVTLRCSPISGHKSVSWYQQVLGQGPQFIFQYYEKEERGRGNFPDRFSARQFPNYSSELNVNALLLGDSALYLCASNHWGQRAFFGQGTRLTVV.

This clone was detected only a few times. The chain employs TRBV4-3 and TRBJ2-2, with a possible D match to TRBD1 (5 bases). The germline CDR1 and CDR2 sequences are LGHNA and YSLEER. Trimming took off 0 bases at V and 9 bases at J, with 14 bases between the two ends. The length of the CDR3 is 15 residues. The CDR3 loop reads CASSQEGQGDRELFF. The DNA of the CDR3 is TGCGCCAGCAGCCAAGAAGGGCAGGGCGACCGGGAGCTGTTTTTT.

The chain is built from TRBV7-6 and TRBJ2-7; perhaps TRBD2 as D (6 bases). V was cut by 3 bases and J by 5 bases, with 14 bases left in between. The CDR3 has 14 residues. CDR1 and CDR2 from the germline V gene are SGHVS and FNYEAQ. The CDR3 DNA is TGTGCCAGCAGCTTGGGGGAGGTGGGAAACGAGCAGTACTTC. Translated, it gives CASSLGEVGNEQYF. Full variable domain (remainder filled in from reference TRBV7-6 and TRBJ2-7): GAGVSQSPRYKVTKRGQDVALRCDPISGHVSLYWYRQALGQGPEFLTYFNYEAQQDKSGLPNDRFSAERPEGSISTLTIQRTEQRDSAMYRCASSLGEVGNEQYFGPGTRLTVT.

The V call is TRBV28, the J call TRBJ2-7; D may be TRBD2 (5 bases). The CDR3 is 15 amino acids. Germline-derived CDR1 and CDR2 are MDHEN and SYDVKM. The V and J ends lost 6 bases and 4 bases respectively, with 19 bases between them. CDR3 sequence reads: CASSPSYLGKYEQYF. CDR3 nucleotide sequence: TGTGCCAGCAGCCCTTCCTATCTCGGGAAGTACGAGCAGTACTTC.

The V and J genes are TRBV2 and TRBJ2-7; 7 nucleotides agree with TRBD1. CDR3 length equals 15 residues. Germline CDR1 and CDR2: SNHLY and FYNNEI. With V trimmed by 6 bases and J by 3 bases, 11 bases remained unmatched. CDR3 DNA sequence: TGTGCCAGCAGCTTTGGGACAGCTATTAACTACGAGCAGTACTTC. This sequence encodes CASSFGTAINYEQYF.

Only one count was recorded for this clone. This chain uses TRBV7-9 with TRBJ2-1; 10 bases match TRBD1. Trimming cost V 1 base and J 6 bases; bases outside gene matches: 3. Germline values: CDR1 SEHNR, CDR2 FQNEAQ (reference sequence). CDR3 length: 15 residues. CDR3 sequence: CASSLGTGGGNEQFF. In nucleotides, the CDR3 is TGTGCCAGCAGCTTAGGGACAGGGGGGGGCAATGAGCAGTTCTTC.

The chain combines TRBV10-3 with TRBJ2-7, with 7 bases matching TRBD2. Unmatched junction bases numbered 3, after V lost 4 bases and J lost 0 bases. Germline values: CDR1 ENHRY, CDR2 SYGVKD. This CDR3 has 14 amino acids. DNA for the CDR3: TGTGCCATCAGTGCTGGGAGGGACTCCTACGAGCAGTACTTC. Encoded protein: CAISAGRDSYEQYF.

CDR3: CASSLARTGGGGYTF. CDR3 in DNA: TGTGCCAGCAGCTTAGCGAGGACAGGGGGCGGTGGCTACACCTTC. This chain joins TRBV7-2 and TRBJ1-2; 11 nucleotides align to TRBD1. V shed 0 bases, J shed 7 bases, and the junction held 4 bases outside the gene matches. The germline gives CDR1 SGHTA, CDR2 FQGNSA. The CDR3 loop spans 15 amino acids.

The V and J genes are TRBV7-2 and TRBJ2-6, with D maybe TRBD1 (6 bases). Trimming took off 4 bases at V and 0 bases at J, with 10 bases between the two ends. CDR3 length: 16 residues. Germline CDR1 SGHTA, CDR2 FQGNSA. The CDR3 DNA sequence: TGTGCCAGCAGCTGGGTGACAGGCTCTGGGGCCAACGTCCTGACTTTC. Its translation is CASSWVTGSGANVLTF.

V gene TRBV27 combines with J gene TRBJ2-7, with no clear D. V was cut by 8 bases and J by 2 bases, with 19 bases left in between. Germline V gene data show CDR1 as MNHEY and CDR2 as SMNVEV (reference sequence). The CDR3 has 15 residues. CDR3 sequence (DNA): TGTGCCAGCTCCCAAAGGCAGGCGTTAACCTACGAGCAGTACTTC. This codes for CASSQRQALTYEQYF.

The CDR3, as DNA: TGTGCCACCAGCAGAGATTACTCTGGGGCCAACGTCCTGACTTTC. This encodes CATSRDYSGANVLTF. The chain uses TRBV15 and TRBJ2-6; the D is unclear. Germline assignment: CDR1 LNHNV and CDR2 YYDKDF (reference sequence). Trimming pared 0 bases from V and 0 bases from J, leaving 3 bases between. This CDR3 has 15 residues.

The V call is TRBV25-1, the J call TRBJ1-2; 9 bases are shared with TRBD1. The V gene end was trimmed by 8 bases and the J gene end by 7 bases; junction bases not matched to a gene: 5. In germline, CDR1 is MGHDK, CDR2 SYGVNS. The CDR3 is made up of 12 amino acids. The CDR3 DNA follows: TGTGCCAGCCAACACAGGGGGCTTGGCTACACCTTC. Protein: CASQHRGLGYTF.

This chain connects TRBV5-4 to TRBJ2-1; weak D call: TRBD2 (6 bases). Germline CDR1 is SGHNT and CDR2 is YYREEE (reference sequence). CDR3 size: 16 residues. Trimming removed 3 bases at V and 5 bases at J, with 18 bases between. The CDR3 reads CASSWGGNRANNEQFF. The CDR3 DNA reads as TGTGCCAGCAGCTGGGGAGGTAATAGGGCCAACAATGAGCAGTTCTTC.

The rearrangement joins TRBV29-1 to TRBJ1-1, with 11 bases lining up with TRBD1. Germline V gene lookup returns CDR1 SQVTM and CDR2 ANQGSEA. With V trimmed by 6 bases and J by 7 bases, 10 bases remained unmatched. This CDR3 is 14 amino acids long. The CDR3 sequence: CSVGHGQGASEAFF. The CDR3 DNA follows: TGCAGCGTGGGGCACGGACAGGGGGCAAGTGAAGCTTTCTTT.